One and the same sample provided the 32 T cell receptor beta chains below, sequenced in a study of blood T cell repertoires in COVID-19. Clones were sequenced by immunoSEQ multiplex PCR, and TCRdb holds only the in-frame ones, with some missing. This table holds about 160,000 clones, about 83% found once. Sequenced input: peripheral blood. Every receptor here comes from an elderly woman with acute or convalescent COVID-19.

J is TRBJ1-3 and V is TRBV28, with TRBD1 matching 8 bases. With V trimmed by 4 bases and J by 4 bases, 6 bases remained unmatched. Germline V CDR1 and CDR2: MDHEN, SYDVKM. The CDR3 sequence is 15 residues long. CDR3 DNA sequence: TGTGCCAGCAGTTCGACAGGGGTTGGCGGAAACACCATATATTTT. Encoded protein: CASSSTGVGGNTIYF.

This clone is a singleton in its sample. The V and J genes are TRBV5-1 and TRBJ2-1; 9 positions agree with TRBD1. CDR1 and CDR2 (germline): SGHRS, YFSETQ. This CDR3 has 15 amino acids. J was trimmed by 3 bases and V by 0 bases; bases with no gene match: 1. In DNA form, the CDR3 reads TGCGCCAGCAGCTTGGGGGGACAGGGCTACAATGAGCAGTTCTTC. As protein: CASSLGGQGYNEQFF.

V usage is TRBV6-5 and J usage is TRBJ1-6; D not resolved. Germline CDR1 is MNHEY and CDR2 is SVGAGI. The ends were cut back, 6 bases at V and 7 bases at J, with 16 bases in the middle. CDR3 length equals 15 residues. The CDR3 nucleotides are TGTGCCAGCAGATCGTCAGGCACCCTCAATTCACCCCTCCACTTT. Translating gives CASRSSGTLNSPLHF.

This rearrangement joins TRBV7-9 to TRBJ1-1, with 9 bases aligning to TRBD1. CDR1 is SEHNR and CDR2 is FQNEAQ in the germline V gene (reference sequence). The trim removed 0 bases at V and 3 bases at J, leaving 2 bases unmatched. This CDR3 has 15 residues. CDR3 amino acids: CASSLAGQGYTEAFF. In DNA form, the CDR3 reads TGTGCCAGCAGCTTAGCGGGACAGGGATACACTGAAGCTTTCTTT.

The gene calls are TRBV5-6 and TRBJ2-7, with D unresolved. Deletions cut 1 base from V and 12 bases from J, with 23 bases between. The CDR3 is 15 amino acids. Germline lookup yields CDR1 SGHDT and CDR2 YYEEEE. The chain's CDR3 is CASSLRRPGSTSRYF. DNA for the CDR3: TGTGCCAGCAGCTTGAGACGGCCGGGTTCAACGTCCAGGTACTTC.

V is TRBV24-1 and J is TRBJ1-1; TRBD1 is a possible D gene (5 bases). The CDR3 is 15 residues long. The germline V gene has CDR1 KGHDR and CDR2 SFDVKD. Trimming cost V 0 bases and J 6 bases, with 13 bases left between them. The CDR3 DNA is TGTGCCACCAGTGATTTGCAGGGCAGGGTCTCTGAAGCTTTCTTT. Translating gives CATSDLQGRVSEAFF.

Here the CDR3 reads CATSDPDFRTGELFF. The CDR3 DNA follows: TGTGCCACCAGTGATCCGGACTTCCGAACCGGGGAGCTGTTTTTT. The chain couples TRBV24-1 to TRBJ2-2; TRBD2 might be the D (5 bases). The CDR3 runs to 15 residues. The germline V and J ends were trimmed by 3 bases and 5 bases, with 12 bases remaining between them. Germline V lookup: CDR1 KGHDR, CDR2 SFDVKD.

The rearrangement joins TRBV12-3 or TRBV12-4 to TRBJ1-1, with a weak D call TRBD1 (6 bases). Trimming took off 6 bases at V and 3 bases at J, with 11 bases between the two ends. This CDR3 contains 13 residues. CDR3 region: CASSPGQYTEAFF. CDR3 bases: TGTGCCAGCAGCCCAGGACAGTACACTGAAGCTTTCTTT.

The genes are TRBV28 and TRBJ1-6, with a possible D match to TRBD1 (5 bases). CDR1 and CDR2 (germline): MDHEN, SYDVKM. The ends were cut back, 7 bases at V and 8 bases at J, with 18 bases in the middle. This CDR3 spans 15 amino acids. This CDR3 is CASNIAGYMDSPLHF. The CDR3 bases are TGTGCCAGCAATATAGCAGGGTACATGGATTCACCCCTCCACTTT.

The J gene is TRBJ1-4, the V gene TRBV5-1; weak D call: TRBD1 (6 bases). Trimming removed 3 bases from V and 0 bases from J, with 9 bases in between. The CDR3 is 15 residues long. CDR1 and CDR2 from the germline V gene are SGHRS and YFSETQ. The CDR3 reads CASSSGQTTNEKLFF. CDR3 DNA sequence: TGCGCCAGCAGCTCCGGACAGACAACTAATGAAAAACTGTTTTTT.

The chain has TRBV18 and TRBJ1-1; TRBD1 is a possible D gene (5 bases). The CDR3 is 14 residues long. Germline V gene data show CDR1 as KGHSH and CDR2 as LQKENI. Deletions cut 6 bases from V and 4 bases from J, with 15 bases between. The CDR3 coding sequence is TGTGCCAGCTCGCAGGTGGGGGAGGGCACTGAAGCTTTCTTT. Translating it yields CASSQVGEGTEAFF.

The rearrangement uses TRBV19 and TRBJ2-3; 13 nucleotides align to TRBD2. The CDR3 is 15 amino acids. J lost 4 bases, V lost 6 bases, and 4 bases had no gene match. Germline loops: CDR1 LNHDA, CDR2 SQIVND (reference sequence). The CDR3 here is CASRRTSGSPDTQYF. The CDR3 DNA is TGTGCCAGTAGGAGGACTAGCGGGAGTCCAGATACGCAGTATTTT.

This clone was detected only a few times. This rearrangement joins TRBV5-1 to TRBJ2-5; D is ambiguous. The CDR3 has 12 amino acids. V shed 5 bases and J shed 5 bases, with 10 bases lying between them. Germline lookup yields CDR1 SGHRS and CDR2 YFSETQ. This CDR3 reads CASSFAAETQYF. The CDR3 DNA is TGCGCCAGCAGTTTCGCAGCGGAGACCCAGTACTTC. Using reference TRBV5-1 and TRBJ2-5 for the parts outside the CDR3, the full variable domain is KAGVTQTPRYLIKTRGQQVTLSCSPISGHRSVSWYQQTPGQGLQFLFEYFSETQRNKGNFPGRFSGRQFSNSRSEMNVSTLELGDSALYLCASSFAAETQYFGPGTRLLVL.

This clone was counted a single time. V and J are TRBV27 and TRBJ1-2; 10 bases are a match to TRBD1. The junction had 12 bases not matched to a gene; V was cut back by 2 bases and J by 6 bases. Germline assignment: CDR1 MNHEY and CDR2 SMNVEV (reference sequence). The CDR3 consists of 17 residues. This CDR3 is CASSLEGTGVRGNGYTF. The CDR3 DNA reads TGTGCCAGCAGTTTAGAAGGGACAGGGGTAAGAGGAAATGGCTACACCTTC.

The chain is built from TRBV5-1 and TRBJ2-5, with D perhaps matching TRBD2 (5 bases). Germline CDR1 is SGHRS and CDR2 is YFSETQ. Deletions cut 0 bases from V and 2 bases from J, with 14 bases between. CDR3 length equals 16 residues. The CDR3 sequence: CASSLGGRATQETQYF. The CDR3 bases are TGCGCCAGCAGCTTGGGAGGGCGTGCAACACAAGAGACCCAGTACTTC.

The chain carries TRBV7-6 and TRBJ1-1; 7 nucleotides agree with TRBD1. V dropped 4 bases and J dropped 4; count of bases not matched to a gene: 9. Germline loops: CDR1 SGHVS, CDR2 FNYEAQ. There are 15 residues in the CDR3. The CDR3 region has the DNA TGTGCCAGCAGCTACGCCCAGAACAGGGGCACTGAAGCTTTCTTT. Residues: CASSYAQNRGTEAFF.

The chain recombines TRBV9 with TRBJ1-1; TRBD1 aligns across 8 bases. After removal of 2 bases from V and 3 bases from J, the junction contained 6 bases not matched to a gene. The germline CDR1 and CDR2 sequences are SGDLS and YYNGEE. The CDR3 length is 15 residues. The CDR3 DNA reads TGTGCCAGCAGCGTTCCAGGGGGCGAGGACACTGAAGCTTTCTTT. Translating it yields CASSVPGGEDTEAFF.

The J gene is TRBJ2-1, the V gene TRBV27; 7 bases line up with TRBD1. In germline, CDR1 is MNHEY, CDR2 SMNVEV (reference sequence). J was trimmed by 2 bases and V by 4 bases; bases with no gene match: 14. The length of the CDR3 is 18 residues. The chain's CDR3 is CASSSQGIWRQTYNEQFF. In nucleotides, the CDR3 is TGTGCCAGCAGTTCACAGGGGATTTGGAGGCAAACCTACAATGAGCAGTTCTTC.

The chain joins TRBV6-5 to TRBJ2-7; 7 bases align to TRBD1. The length of the CDR3 is 14 residues. The germline V gene has CDR1 MNHEY and CDR2 SVGAGI. The V gene end was trimmed by 6 bases and the J gene end by 3 bases; junction bases not matched to a gene: 8. The CDR3 protein is CASRGTADFYEQYF. DNA of the CDR3: TGTGCCAGCAGAGGGACAGCCGACTTCTACGAGCAGTACTTC.

The genes are TRBV30 and TRBJ2-5, with D unresolved. The V gene lost 2 bases and the J gene lost 5 bases, with 6 bases spanning the gap. There are 11 residues in the CDR3. Germline CDR1 reads GTSNPN; CDR2 reads SVGIG (reference sequence). CDR3 sequence (DNA): TGTGCCTGGAGTACCGGGGAGACCCAGTACTTC. Translating it yields CAWSTGETQYF. The full variable domain, its missing parts supplied by reference TRBV30 and TRBJ2-5, is SQTIHQWPATLVQPVGSPLSLECTVEGTSNPNLYWYRQAAGRGLQLLFYSVGIGQISSEVPQNLSASRPQDRQFILSSKKLLLSDSGFYLCAWSTGETQYFGPGTRLLVL.

The chain uses TRBV6-5 and TRBJ1-2; D may be TRBD1 (5 bases). CDR3 length equals 15 residues. In germline, CDR1 is MNHEY, CDR2 SVGAGI. V lost 6 bases and J 5 bases, leaving 19 bases between the germline ends. For the CDR3, the DNA is TGTGCCAGCAGCCGAACCCAGGGTTATCGGTATGGCTACACCTTC. Protein product: CASSRTQGYRYGYTF.

This chain joins TRBV5-6 and TRBJ1-1; 11 bases align to TRBD1. CDR3 length: 15 residues. With 4 bases clipped from V and 5 bases from J, the junction kept 7 bases outside the gene matches. Germline V lookup: CDR1 SGHDT, CDR2 YYEEEE. CDR3: CASSLLGTGGTEAFF. The CDR3 bases are TGTGCCAGCAGCCTTCTAGGGACAGGGGGGACTGAAGCTTTCTTT.

The rearrangement joins TRBV2 to TRBJ2-3; D may be TRBD1 (6 bases). Germline V gene sequence: CDR1 SNHLY, CDR2 FYNNEI. The V end was cut by 8 bases, the J end by 5 bases, with 14 bases between. The CDR3 has 13 amino acids. The CDR3 loop is CASGTRAIDTQYF. CDR3 coding DNA: TGTGCCAGCGGGACACGGGCAATAGATACGCAGTATTTT. The whole variable domain, remainder taken from reference TRBV2 and TRBJ2-3, is EPEVTQTPSHQVTQMGQEVILRCVPISNHLYFYWYRQILGQKVEFLVSFYNNEISEKSEIFDDQFSVERPDGSNFTLKIRSTKLEDSAMYFCASGTRAIDTQYFGPGTRLTVL.

The chain joins TRBV27 to TRBJ1-6; D gene uncertain. The CDR3 is 15 amino acids. With 5 bases removed from V and 3 bases from J, the gap between germline ends came to 11 bases. The germline V gene encodes CDR1 MNHEY and CDR2 SMNVEV (reference sequence). In DNA form, the CDR3 reads TGTGCCAGCAGTCCGACTTTAGACTATAATTCACCCCTCCACTTT. This translates into CASSPTLDYNSPLHF.

J is TRBJ1-1 and V is TRBV3-1 (or the pseudogene TRBV3-2); 9 nucleotides match TRBD1. Germline-derived CDR1 and CDR2 are LGHDT and YNNKEL (reference sequence). The CDR3 is made up of 14 amino acids. The trim removed 4 bases at V and 4 bases at J, leaving 4 bases unmatched. CDR3 protein: CASSLQGARTEAFF. CDR3 in DNA: TGTGCCAGCAGCCTACAGGGGGCTCGCACTGAAGCTTTCTTT.

This chain links TRBV5-1 with TRBJ1-4, with a weak D call TRBD1 (5 bases). This CDR3 is 17 amino acids long. Germline CDR1 and CDR2: SGHRS and YFSETQ. Trimming cost V 3 bases and J 0 bases, with 15 bases left between them. The chain's CDR3 is CASSSSWGGATNEKLFF. The CDR3 coding sequence is TGCGCCAGCAGCTCATCCTGGGGCGGTGCAACTAATGAAAAACTGTTTTTT.

CDR3 sequence: CASRMGGSNTEAFF. CDR3 DNA sequence: TGTGCCAGCAGGATGGGAGGTTCGAACACTGAAGCTTTCTTT. This chain links TRBV2 with TRBJ1-1; D not resolved. The CDR3 covers 14 residues. Trimming removed 6 bases at V and 1 base at J, with 12 bases between. The germline V gene has CDR1 SNHLY and CDR2 FYNNEI.

The chain employs TRBV5-1 and TRBJ1-6; D gene unclear. V lost 0 bases and J 7 bases, leaving 11 bases between the germline ends. The CDR3 is made up of 15 amino acids. CDR1 and CDR2 (germline): SGHRS, YFSETQ. The CDR3 DNA reads TGCGCCAGCAGCTTGGCCTTGGCGGAGAATTCACCCCTCCACTTT. Translation: CASSLALAENSPLHF.

V usage is TRBV11-2 and J usage is TRBJ2-1; TRBD1 is a possible D gene (6 bases). The germline V gene encodes CDR1 SGHAT and CDR2 FQNNGV. CDR3 length: 13 residues. Trimming cost V 3 bases and J 10 bases, with 13 bases left between them. The CDR3 DNA reads as TGTGCCAGCAGCTTGGAAAGGACAGAGGAGCAGTTCTTC. This sequence encodes CASSLERTEEQFF. The whole variable domain, filled in from reference TRBV11-2 and TRBJ2-1, reads EAGVAQSPRYKIIEKRQSVAFWCNPISGHATLYWYQQILGQGPKLLIQFQNNGVVDDSQLPKDRFSAERLKGVDSTLKIQPAKLEDSAVYLCASSLERTEEQFFGPGTRLTVL.

The chain is built from TRBV5-1 and TRBJ2-7; 7 bases align to TRBD1. The V gene end was trimmed by 3 bases and the J gene end by 1 base; junction bases not matched to a gene: 4. CDR1 is SGHRS, CDR2 YFSETQ, per germline. There are 14 residues in the CDR3. CDR3 residues: CASSSGTASYEQYF. CDR3 bases: TGCGCCAGCAGCTCGGGGACAGCTTCCTACGAGCAGTACTTC.

The chain combines TRBV28 with TRBJ1-1, with D perhaps matching TRBD1 (5 bases). This CDR3 has 16 residues. The germline V gene encodes CDR1 MDHEN and CDR2 SYDVKM. V was cut by 8 bases and J by 3 bases, with 22 bases left in between. Here the CDR3 DNA reads TGTGCCAGCGGGCGAGCGTTGGTTCGGGGGGACACTGAAGCTTTCTTT. Translated: CASGRALVRGDTEAFF.

The J gene is TRBJ2-1, the V gene TRBV24-1, with 8 nucleotides matching TRBD2. Looked up from germline, CDR1 is KGHDR and CDR2 is SFDVKD. Trimming cost V 8 bases and J 10 bases; bases outside gene matches: 21. The length of the CDR3 is 17 residues. The CDR3 DNA follows: TGTGCCACCAATTCTAGCCCGAGAGCGGGAGAAGTCCTAGAGCAGTTCTTC. Translating it yields CATNSSPRAGEVLEQFF.